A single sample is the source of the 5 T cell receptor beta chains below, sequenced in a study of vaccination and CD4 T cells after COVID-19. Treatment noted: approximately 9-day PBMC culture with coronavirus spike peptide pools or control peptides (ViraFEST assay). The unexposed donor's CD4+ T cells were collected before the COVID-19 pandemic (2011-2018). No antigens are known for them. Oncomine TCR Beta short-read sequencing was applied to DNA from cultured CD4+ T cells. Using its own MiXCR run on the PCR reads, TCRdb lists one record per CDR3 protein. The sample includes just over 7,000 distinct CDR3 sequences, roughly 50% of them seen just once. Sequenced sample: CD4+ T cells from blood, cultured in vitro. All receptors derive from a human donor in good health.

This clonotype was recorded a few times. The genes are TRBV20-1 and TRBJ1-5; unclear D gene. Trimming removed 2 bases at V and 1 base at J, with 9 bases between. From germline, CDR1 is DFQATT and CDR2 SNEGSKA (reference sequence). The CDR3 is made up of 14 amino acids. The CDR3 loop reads CSARQAGSNQPQHF. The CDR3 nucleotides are TGCAGTGCTAGACAGGCGGGGAGCAATCAGCCCCAGCATTTT.

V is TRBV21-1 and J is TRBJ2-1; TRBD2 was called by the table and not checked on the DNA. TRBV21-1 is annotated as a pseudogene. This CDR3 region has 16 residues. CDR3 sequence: CASSFLTSGDNNEQFF. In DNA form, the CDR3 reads TGTGCCAGCAGCTTCTTGACTAGCGGAGACAACAATGAGCAGTTCTTC.

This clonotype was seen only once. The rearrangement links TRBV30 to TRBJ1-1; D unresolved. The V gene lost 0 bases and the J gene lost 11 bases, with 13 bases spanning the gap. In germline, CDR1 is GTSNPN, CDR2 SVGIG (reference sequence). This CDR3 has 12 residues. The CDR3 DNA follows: TGTGCCTGGAGTGTATCGGCCCTTCAGGCTTTCTTT. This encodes CAWSVSALQAFF.

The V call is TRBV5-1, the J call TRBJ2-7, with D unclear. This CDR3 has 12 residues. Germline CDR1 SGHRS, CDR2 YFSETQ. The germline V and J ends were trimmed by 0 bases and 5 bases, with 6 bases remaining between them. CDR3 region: CASSLVEDEQYF. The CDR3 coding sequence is TGCGCCAGCAGCTTGGTCGAGGACGAGCAGTACTTC. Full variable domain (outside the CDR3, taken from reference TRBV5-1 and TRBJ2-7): KAGVTQTPRYLIKTRGQQVTLSCSPISGHRSVSWYQQTPGQGLQFLFEYFSETQRNKGNFPGRFSGRQFSNSRSEMNVSTLELGDSALYLCASSLVEDEQYFGPGTRLTVT.

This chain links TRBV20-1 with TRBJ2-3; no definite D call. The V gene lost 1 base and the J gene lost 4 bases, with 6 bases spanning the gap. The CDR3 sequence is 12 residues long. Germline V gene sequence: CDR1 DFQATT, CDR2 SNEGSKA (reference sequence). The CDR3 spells CSARGSADTQYF. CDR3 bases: TGCAGTGCTAGAGGGTCAGCAGATACGCAGTATTTT.